Given below is one TCR beta chain in context. Its cognate antigen is unknown. This sample is part of a study of cytomegalovirus exposure and HLA in healthy donors. Sequencing was performed with immunoSEQ multiplex PCR; in TCRdb, only in-frame clones are kept and a portion is missing. The sample has tens of thousands of clones, 90% to 95% seen once. Regarding the study as a whole: It was reported that the classifier diagnosed cytomegalovirus status with high specificity and sensitivity in both the original and validation cohorts. Researchers reported that a few CMV-associated chains were confirmed in vitro as CMV antigen-specific. There were some public TCRs occurring in many donors, but most TCR sequences were rare. The study designated about 160 TCR beta chains cytomegalovirus-associated.

Germline lookup yields CDR1 SGDLS and CDR2 YYNGEE. V shed 0 bases, J shed 2 bases, and the junction held 1 base outside the gene matches. The CDR3 is 15 residues long. Sequenced material: PBMCs. This sequence was found in a young man in good health and CMV-seronegative. The chain couples TRBV9 to TRBJ2-7, with 11 positions matching TRBD2. The CDR3 DNA sequence: TGTGCCAGCAGCGTAGGACTAGCGGGAACCTACGAGCAGTACTTC. It codes for CASSVGLAGTYEQYF.